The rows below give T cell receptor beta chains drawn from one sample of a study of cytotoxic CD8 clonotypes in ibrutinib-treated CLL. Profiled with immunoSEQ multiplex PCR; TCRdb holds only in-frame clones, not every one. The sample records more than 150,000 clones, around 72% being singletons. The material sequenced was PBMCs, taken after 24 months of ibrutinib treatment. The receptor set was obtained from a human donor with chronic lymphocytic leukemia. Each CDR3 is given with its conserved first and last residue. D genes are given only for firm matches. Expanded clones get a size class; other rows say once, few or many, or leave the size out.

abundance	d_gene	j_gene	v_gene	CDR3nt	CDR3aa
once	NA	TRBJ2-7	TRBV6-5	TGTGCCAGTATGAGCGTCAGCTCCTACGAGCAGTACTTC	CASMSVSSYEQYF
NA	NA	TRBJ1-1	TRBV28	TGTGCCAGCAGTTTTCCTAACTCGCGCGCTGAAGCTTTCTTT	CASSFPNSRAEAFF
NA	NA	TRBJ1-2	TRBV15	TGTGCCACCAGCACCACCGACCCCACAGCGAACTATGGCTACACCTTC	CATSTTDPTANYGYTF
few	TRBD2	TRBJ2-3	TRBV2	TGTGCCAGTAGGTCAGCGGGAGCAGATACGCAGTATTTT	CASRSAGADTQYF
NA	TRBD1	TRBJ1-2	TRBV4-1	TGCGCCAGCAGCCAACCGGGACAGATTCTTGGCTACACCTTC	CASSQPGQILGYTF
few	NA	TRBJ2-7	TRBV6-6	TGTGCCAGCAGTCCCACAGGGATCCCCCACGAGCAGTACTTC	CASSPTGIPHEQYF
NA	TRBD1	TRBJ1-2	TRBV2	TGTGCCAGCAGAGTGGACAGGGACGACTACGGCTACTATGGCTACACCTTC	CASRVDRDDYGYYGYTF
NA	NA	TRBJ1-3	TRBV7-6	TGTGCCAGCAGCTTAGAGGCCTCGAACTCTGGAAACACCATATATTTT	CASSLEASNSGNTIYF
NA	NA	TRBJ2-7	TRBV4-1	TGCGCCAGCAGCCAAGCGTTCCCGAGCTCCTACGAGCAGTACTTC	CASSQAFPSSYEQYF
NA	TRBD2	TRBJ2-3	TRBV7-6	TGTGCCAGCAGCACACGACTAGCGGGAGGCCAAGATACGCAGTATTTT	CASSTRLAGGQDTQYF
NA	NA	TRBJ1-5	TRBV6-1	TGTGCCAGCAGTGATTACGGTTTGAATCAGCCCCAGCATTTT	CASSDYGLNQPQHF